This T cell receptor (beta chain) stems from a study of T cells in localized non-small cell lung cancer. Here immunoSEQ multiplex PCR was the method, and the copy in TCRdb shows in-frame clones only, minus some. Seen here are roughly 34,000 clones, about 90% observed once, and the top ten hold less than 20%. The receptor was derived from a man aged 35 to 69 with stage III lung adenocarcinoma. This specimen was peripheral blood mononuclear cells, taken before any cancer treatment.

The CDR3 is CASSVAEAGGSPSGYHTIYF. CDR3 bases: TGTGCCAGCAGCGTAGCGGAGGCAGGGGGATCCCCGTCGGGCTATCACACCATATATTTT. The gene calls are TRBV9 and TRBJ1-3; 7 bases map to TRBD1. The germline V gene encodes CDR1 SGDLS and CDR2 YYNGEE. The junction had 23 bases not matched to a gene; V was cut back by 0 bases and J by 8 bases. The CDR3 is 20 amino acids. Full variable domain (outside the CDR3, taken from reference TRBV9 and TRBJ1-3): DSGVTQTPKHLITATGQRVTLRCSPRSGDLSVYWYQQSLDQGLQFLIQYYNGEERAKGNILERFSAQQFPDLHSELNLSSLELGDSALYFCASSVAEAGGSPSGYHTIYFGEGSWLTVV.